These 23 T cell receptor beta chains were sequenced from one sample in a study of shared clonotypes between healthy human individuals. Sequenced by immunoSEQ multiplex PCR; TCRdb stores in-frame clones only, minus some. The data show about 2.3 million clones, about nine tenths seen once. Sequencing was carried out using naive CD4+ T cells from PBMCs. Described subset: CD45RA+ positively selected. These receptors were obtained from a man aged 18 to 29 in good health. Some clones in this sample may be carry-over from other donors' samples.

In the case of this clone: In the same sample, other DNA sequences code for this CDR3. The CDR3 nucleotides are TGTGCCAGCAGCTTGGGACAACAAGAGACCCAGTACTTC. Its protein is CASSLGQQETQYF. This chain connects TRBV5-4 to TRBJ2-5; D is unresolved. The CDR3 is 13 amino acids. Germline V lookup: CDR1 SGHNT, CDR2 YYREEE (reference sequence). V dropped 0 bases and J dropped 2 bases, with 5 bases sitting between them.

The chain employs TRBV27 and TRBJ1-5; D not certain. Trimming pared 8 bases from V and 7 bases from J, leaving 9 bases between. The CDR3 is made up of 11 amino acids. Looked up from germline, CDR1 is MNHEY and CDR2 is SMNVEV (reference sequence). The CDR3 loop is CASLRCQPQHF. The CDR3 nucleotides read TGTGCCAGCCTTCGTTGCCAGCCCCAGCATTTT.

V gene TRBV7-3 combines with J gene TRBJ2-5, with 8 bases matching TRBD2. This CDR3 spans 12 amino acids. Unmatched junction bases numbered 3, after V lost 8 bases and J lost 4 bases. The germline CDR1 and CDR2 sequences are SGHTA and FQGTGA. The DNA of the CDR3 is TGTGCCAGCGGGACTAGTAGAGAGACCCAGTACTTC. This sequence encodes CASGTSRETQYF.

The chain is built from TRBV13 and TRBJ2-7; 15 bases are shared with TRBD2. The J segment lost 2 bases and the V segment lost 5 bases, leaving 16 bases of the junction unmatched. The CDR3 runs 20 residues. Germline V gene sequence: CDR1 PRHDT, CDR2 FYEKMQ (reference sequence). CDR3 sequence reads: CASSPRSTGLAGGGPYEQYF. As DNA, the CDR3 is TGTGCCAGCAGCCCCAGATCGACGGGACTAGCGGGAGGAGGTCCCTACGAGCAGTACTTC.

This clone appeared once. This chain joins TRBV11-2 and TRBJ2-1, with 7 bases that match TRBD2. Trimming removed 4 bases from V and 4 bases from J; junction bases left unmatched: 10. The CDR3 is made up of 16 amino acids. From germline, CDR1 is SGHAT and CDR2 FQNNGV. The CDR3 DNA reads as TGTGCCAGCAGCTCCACTAGCGCAACGGCGTACAATGAGCAGTTCTTC. Amino acid sequence: CASSSTSATAYNEQFF. The full variable domain, in which reference TRBV11-2 and TRBJ2-1 provide the parts outside the CDR3, is EAGVAQSPRYKIIEKRQSVAFWCNPISGHATLYWYQQILGQGPKLLIQFQNNGVVDDSQLPKDRFSAERLKGVDSTLKIQPAKLEDSAVYLCASSSTSATAYNEQFFGPGTRLTVL.

This sequence joins TRBV29-1 and TRBJ2-1, with 7 bases lining up with TRBD2. The CDR3 is made up of 17 amino acids. The V gene's germline CDR1 is SQVTM and CDR2 ANQGSEA. The trim removed 8 bases at V and 13 bases at J, leaving 29 bases unmatched. CDR3 in amino acids: CSPTGRPSGPTQAHQFF. CDR3 DNA: TGCAGCCCGACCGGGAGACCTAGCGGACCTACTCAAGCCCATCAGTTCTTC.

The J gene is TRBJ2-4, the V gene TRBV7-3, with D tentatively TRBD1 or TRBD2 (5 bases each). The ends were cut back, 6 bases at V and 9 bases at J, with 15 bases in the middle. Germline V lookup: CDR1 SGHTA, CDR2 FQGTGA. There are 13 residues in the CDR3. CDR3 region: CASSGTGTGIQYF. The CDR3 DNA reads TGTGCCAGCAGTGGTACCGGGACGGGCATTCAGTACTTC.

The V gene is TRBV9, the J gene TRBJ2-1, with D unclear. CDR1 and CDR2 (germline): SGDLS, YYNGEE. With 0 bases removed from V and 9 bases from J, the gap between germline ends came to 16 bases. This CDR3 contains 15 residues. CDR3 coding DNA: TGTGCCAGCAGCGTAGACTCCACTAAGGCGTCTGAGCAGTTCTTC. This codes for CASSVDSTKASEQFF. Full variable domain (remainder filled in from reference TRBV9 and TRBJ2-1): DSGVTQTPKHLITATGQRVTLRCSPRSGDLSVYWYQQSLDQGLQFLIQYYNGEERAKGNILERFSAQQFPDLHSELNLSSLELGDSALYFCASSVDSTKASEQFFGPGTRLTVL.

The chain employs TRBV5-1 and TRBJ2-2; 7 bases agree with TRBD2. The V gene's germline CDR1 is SGHRS and CDR2 YFSETQ. With V trimmed by 4 bases and J by 6 bases, 6 bases remained unmatched. The CDR3 has 14 residues. CDR3 sequence reads: CASSPRTRAGELFF. CDR3 sequence (DNA): TGCGCCAGCAGCCCCAGGACTAGGGCCGGGGAGCTGTTTTTT.

The chain joins TRBV5-1 to TRBJ2-2; D remains ambiguous. Germline V lookup: CDR1 SGHRS, CDR2 YFSETQ. The V end was cut by 1 base, the J end by 1 base, with 11 bases between. The CDR3 loop spans 16 amino acids. CDR3 nucleotides: TGCGCCAGCAGCTTGCTGGCGAAGCTGAACACCGGGGAGCTGTTTTTT. This codes for CASSLLAKLNTGELFF.

J is TRBJ1-1 and V is TRBV5-1; 9 positions agree with TRBD1. CDR1 is SGHRS, CDR2 YFSETQ, per germline. The CDR3 sequence is 15 residues long. J gave up 0 bases and V 4 bases, and 4 bases lay outside the gene matches. CDR3 amino acids: CASSGTGIMNTEAFF. CDR3 nucleotide sequence: TGCGCCAGCAGCGGGACAGGGATAATGAACACTGAAGCTTTCTTT.

J is TRBJ2-2 and V is TRBV7-3; TRBD1 is a possible D gene (5 bases). The CDR3 loop spans 16 amino acids. Germline lookup yields CDR1 SGHTA and CDR2 FQGTGA. Trimming took 0 bases from V and 4 from J, leaving 12 bases between them. The CDR3 region has the DNA TGTGCCAGCAGCTTAACGAGGCAGGGATCCACCGGGGAGCTGTTTTTT. This sequence encodes CASSLTRQGSTGELFF.

The J gene is TRBJ1-3, the V gene TRBV5-1; D may be TRBD1 (5 bases). The germline CDR1 and CDR2 sequences are SGHRS and YFSETQ. The CDR3 is 16 amino acids. Trimming removed 3 bases from V and 4 bases from J, with 17 bases in between. The CDR3 bases are TGCGCCAGCAGCTCCACTCCTGGAACAGGAGGAAACACCATATATTTT. Translated: CASSSTPGTGGNTIYF.

V is TRBV7-3 and J is TRBJ2-3; TRBD2 aligns across 12 bases. There are 18 residues in the CDR3. Germline CDR1 reads SGHTA; CDR2 reads FQGTGA. Germline trimming cut 5 bases from V and 3 bases from J; bases unmatched to any gene: 12. CDR3 nucleotides: TGTGCCAGCAGCCTCAACACGGCGACTAGCGGGAGTACAGATACGCAGTATTTT. It encodes CASSLNTATSGSTDTQYF.

The CDR3 sequence: CASSSNSGPYEQYF. The CDR3 nucleotides read TGTGCCAGCAGTTCGAATTCCGGGCCATACGAGCAGTACTTC. V gene TRBV27 combines with J gene TRBJ2-7; D is unclear. Trimming pared 4 bases from V and 4 bases from J, leaving 14 bases between. From germline, CDR1 is MNHEY and CDR2 SMNVEV (reference sequence). The CDR3 consists of 14 residues.

The chain employs TRBV2 and TRBJ1-5; D is perhaps TRBD1 (6 bases). Trimming removed 7 bases from V and 9 bases from J, with 16 bases in between. Germline CDR1 and CDR2: SNHLY and FYNNEI. There are 13 residues in the CDR3. This CDR3 is CASTVAGTLPQHF. CDR3 DNA: TGTGCCAGCACAGTGGCAGGGACATTGCCCCAGCATTTT.

The gene calls are TRBV4-3 and TRBJ2-3, with D maybe TRBD2 (6 bases). This CDR3 comprises 21 residues. Trimming removed 5 bases at V and 3 bases at J, with 33 bases between. Germline CDR1 and CDR2: LGHNA and YSLEER. CDR3 region: CASSVRLGTFSGTGVTDTQYF. CDR3 nucleotide sequence: TGCGCCAGCAGCGTTAGACTCGGGACCTTCTCCGGAACGGGGGTAACAGATACGCAGTATTTT.

This clone was seen only once. J is TRBJ2-1 and V is TRBV6-5; 12 bases are a match to TRBD2. CDR1 is MNHEY, CDR2 SVGAGI, per germline. V dropped 6 bases and J dropped 8; count of bases not matched to a gene: 8. This CDR3 has 15 amino acids. The chain's CDR3 is CASRLAGGKGDEQFF. DNA of the CDR3: TGTGCCAGCAGACTAGCGGGGGGAAAGGGCGATGAGCAGTTCTTC.

This chain uses TRBV5-5 with TRBJ2-7, with 12 bases that match TRBD2. V shed 5 bases, J shed 4 bases, and the junction held 7 bases outside the gene matches. Germline V gene lookup returns CDR1 SGHKS and CDR2 YYEKEE (reference sequence). The CDR3 is 15 residues long. The CDR3 coding sequence is TGTGCCAGCAGTCAGACTAGCGGGAGCCAGTACGAGCAGTACTTC. Translation gives CASSQTSGSQYEQYF.

Of note for this clone: Distinct nucleotide sequences in the sample also encode this CDR3. The chain carries TRBV28 and TRBJ2-1, with D possibly being TRBD1 or TRBD2 (5 bases each). The CDR3 covers 11 residues. V lost 3 bases, J lost 9 bases, and 6 bases lay in between. Germline V gene sequence: CDR1 MDHEN, CDR2 SYDVKM. The CDR3 coding sequence is TGTGCCAGCAGTTTGAGGGGTGAGCAGTTCTTC. Translated, it gives CASSLRGEQFF.

This sequence joins TRBV4-1 and TRBJ2-1, with 7 positions matching TRBD2. Unmatched junction bases numbered 7, after V lost 4 bases and J lost 10 bases. The CDR3 is made up of 13 amino acids. In germline, CDR1 is MGHRA, CDR2 YSYEKL. Written as DNA, the CDR3 is TGCGCCAGCAGCCGAGACGAACTAGCGGAGCAGTTCTTC. Translated, it gives CASSRDELAEQFF.

This chain joins TRBV7-2 and TRBJ1-1; 10 bases are a match to TRBD1. This CDR3 contains 19 residues. Germline V gives CDR1 SGHTA, CDR2 FQGNSA. V lost 3 bases to trimming and J lost 2 bases; unmatched junction nucleotides: 15. CDR3 nucleotide sequence: TGTGCCAGCAGCTTCCGCCCCTGGAGACAGGGGGCGGTAAACACTGAAGCTTTCTTT. This codes for CASSFRPWRQGAVNTEAFF.

To note about this clone: Its ends do not fully match the called genes, so a read error is possible. The chain carries TRBV5-1 and TRBJ2-1; D unclear. The germline V gene encodes CDR1 SGHRS and CDR2 YFSETQ. The CDR3 has 15 residues. CDR3 protein: CASSLGLLAYNEQFF. For the CDR3, the DNA is TGCGCCAGCAGCTTGGGTCTTTTGGCCTATAATGAGCAGTTCTTC.